The clone carrying this T cell receptor beta chain was observed once. CD45RA+ naive and CD45RA-negative memory subsets were separated from CD4+ cells. This record comes from a study of shared clonotypes between healthy human individuals. Germline V lookup: CDR1 SGDLS, CDR2 YYNGEE. The CDR3 totals 16 residues. Trimming shortened V by 0 bases and J by 8 bases, and 18 bases separated the two germline ends. Under the authors' procedure: Junction-only immunoSEQ data arrived without quality scores, meaning filtering differed. Method: immunoSEQ multiplex PCR; TCRdb's copy keeps in-frame clones and lacks some. V, J and clone size are taken as reported in that table, and D and trimming were inferred from the DNA itself. The sample holds about 2.5 million clones; approximately 90% are singletons and the top ten take approximately 0.41%.

The chain couples TRBV9 to TRBJ2-1; D may be TRBD1 (5 bases). The receptor was isolated from a man aged 18 to 29 in good health. Some clones in this sample may be carry-over from other donors' samples. The specimen was naive CD4+ T cells from PBMCs. Subset noted: CD45RA+ positively selected. CDR3 protein: CASSVVSGWGSDEQFF. CDR3 DNA sequence: TGTGCCAGCAGCGTAGTTTCAGGTTGGGGCTCCGATGAGCAGTTCTTC.